Shown below are 4 T cell receptor beta chains from a single sample sequenced in a study of blood T cell repertoires in COVID-19. Data came from immunoSEQ multiplex PCR; TCRdb stores just in-frame clones and leaves some out. The repertoire includes about 480,000 clones, more than 85% of them detected once, and roughly 4% sits in the top ten. The sequencing input was peripheral blood. The receptors were sampled from a woman aged 25-40 years with acute or convalescent COVID-19.

A few counts support this clone. The chain couples TRBV4-1 to TRBJ2-7; 8 bases map to TRBD2. The CDR3 has 18 amino acids. V gave up 1 base and J gave up 2 bases; unmatched junction bases: 13. CDR1 and CDR2 from the germline V gene are MGHRA and YSYEKL. As DNA, the CDR3 is TGCGCCAGCAGCCAAGGCCCCGCTCTAGCGGGCCCTACCTACGAGCAGTACTTC. Its translation is CASSQGPALAGPTYEQYF.

The chain links TRBV30 to TRBJ2-7; perhaps TRBD2 as D (6 bases). Germline V gene lookup returns CDR1 GTSNPN and CDR2 SVGIG (reference sequence). V shed 4 bases and J shed 6 bases, with 19 bases lying between them. The CDR3 is 14 residues long. The chain's CDR3 is CAWNGGTRRTEQYF. The CDR3 nucleotides are TGTGCCTGGAACGGGGGTACTAGGAGAACCGAGCAGTACTTC.

This chain links TRBV28 with TRBJ2-2; D uncertain. The CDR3 is 13 residues long. V was cut by 4 bases and J by 3 bases, with 6 bases left in between. Germline V lookup: CDR1 MDHEN, CDR2 SYDVKM. This CDR3 is CASSSSYTGELFF. CDR3 bases: TGTGCCAGCAGTTCCTCTTACACCGGGGAGCTGTTTTTT.

The genes are TRBV5-1 and TRBJ2-5; D is perhaps TRBD2 (7 bases). The CDR3 loop spans 13 amino acids. The ends were cut back, 6 bases at V and 5 bases at J, with 14 bases in the middle. The germline gives CDR1 SGHRS, CDR2 YFSETQ. As DNA, the CDR3 is TGCGCCAGCACCCGGGGGGCTCTTGAGACCCAGTACTTC. Its protein product is CASTRGALETQYF.